A selection of T cell receptor beta chains follows, all from one sample in a study of CD8+ T cells in alopecia areata. Sequencing used immunoSEQ multiplex PCR; TCRdb keeps in-frame clones, though not all of them. This table has about 180,000 clones, roughly 50% appearing once. The starting material was CD4+ T cells sorted from blood, obtained between weeks 55 and 65, from a patient treated with tofacitinib. These TCRs come from a human donor with alopecia areata. Each CDR3 is given with its conserved first and last residue. The D gene is left open where the match is weak. Rows give clone size only sometimes, using once, few, many, or a class for an expanded clone.

v_gene	d_gene	abundance	j_gene	CDR3nt	CDR3aa
TRBV30	.	.	TRBJ2-4	TGTGCCTGGAGGGCATCGTTATTCGGCCTGGGAAACATTCAGTACTTC	CAWRASLFGLGNIQYF
TRBV2	.	.	TRBJ2-5	TGTGCCAGCAGTGTCGGGTCCTATTCGGAGACCCAGTACTTC	CASSVGSYSETQYF
TRBV5-6	TRBD1	.	TRBJ2-2	TGTGCCAGCAGCAGAAGACAGGGGCCCTCCACCGGGGAGCTGTTTTTT	CASSRRQGPSTGELFF
TRBV7-9	TRBD1	.	TRBJ2-3	TGTGCCAGCAGCTTAAGGGGACAGTCAGATACGCAGTATTTT	CASSLRGQSDTQYF
TRBV6-1	.	once	TRBJ1-1	TGTGCCAGCAGTTCCCTCGGGGGGAACACTGAAGCTTTCTTT	CASSSLGGNTEAFF
TRBV5-6	.	.	TRBJ2-5	TGTGCCAGCAGCTTAGTCAACAACCAAGAGACCCAGTACTTC	CASSLVNNQETQYF
TRBV29-1	.	.	TRBJ2-5	TGCAGCGTTGAAAATACTAGCTGGGAGACCCAGTACTTC	CSVENTSWETQYF
TRBV29-1	.	.	TRBJ2-3	TGCAGCGTTGAGACGCAGTATTTT	CSVETQYF
TRBV6-5	TRBD1	.	TRBJ1-2	TGTGCCAGCAGGACAGGGGTCGGCTACACCTTC	CASRTGVGYTF
TRBV29-1	.	once	TRBJ2-6	TGCAGCGTTGCTAGACTCAGCTCTGGGGCCAACGTCCTGACTTTC	CSVARLSSGANVLTF
TRBV5-1	TRBD1	.	TRBJ2-1	TGCGCCAGCAGGACGGGACAGGGGGACAATGAGCAGTTCTTC	CASRTGQGDNEQFF
TRBV5-1	.	.	TRBJ2-5	TGCGCCAGCAGCTTGGACGACTGGGGCGAGACCCAGTACTTC	CASSLDDWGETQYF
TRBV29-1	.	.	TRBJ2-7	TGCAGCGCGGCCGTCGGGGTCGGCTACGAGCAGTACTTC	CSAAVGVGYEQYF
TRBV19	.	few	TRBJ2-1	TGTGCCAGTAATCGATTATTGGGCAATGAGCAGTTCTTC	CASNRLLGNEQFF
TRBV5-1	TRBD1	.	TRBJ1-2	TGCGCCAGCAGCTTTCAACTACAGGGGGCCGGCTATGGCTACACCTTC	CASSFQLQGAGYGYTF
TRBV18	.	.	TRBJ1-1	TGTGCCAGCTCACCCGGACAGATGAAGGCTGTTGAAGCTTTCTTT	CASSPGQMKAVEAFF
TRBV9	TRBD1	.	TRBJ2-7	TGTGCCAGCAGCAAACAGGGGTCCGCCTTCTACGAGCAGTACTTC	CASSKQGSAFYEQYF
TRBV23-1	TRBD2	.	TRBJ2-7	TGCGCCAGCAGTCAAGGACTAGCTCCCTACGAGCAGTACTTC	CASSQGLAPYEQYF
TRBV14	.	.	TRBJ1-6	TGTGCCAGCAGCCAAGTGAAGGAATCACCCCTCCACTTT	CASSQVKESPLHF
TRBV5-1	.	few	TRBJ2-3	TGCGCCAGCAGCCCTCCGGCGGATACGCAGTATTTT	CASSPPADTQYF
TRBV2	.	few	TRBJ1-5	TGTGCCAGCAGTAAGGACAGTCCAAATCAGCCCCAGCATTTT	CASSKDSPNQPQHF
TRBV10-2	.	once	TRBJ1-1	TGCGCCAGCAGTGAGAGAGGGACTGAAGCTTTCTTT	CASSERGTEAFF